This T cell receptor (beta chain) is from a study of control samples from healthy donors and cancer patients. Germline CDR1 is MNHNY and CDR2 is SVGAGI (reference sequence). This CDR3 is 14 amino acids long. V lost 2 bases and J lost 7, with 12 bases in between. Sequencing used immunoSEQ multiplex PCR; TCRdb keeps in-frame clones, though not all of them. The data show some 130,000 clones, nearly 90% seen once. This sequence was found in a man between 50 and 59 years old with head and neck cancer. This sequence joins TRBV6-6 and TRBJ1-5, with a possible D match to TRBD1 (5 bases). Specimen: PBMCs. The CDR3 region is CASSYGGIEQPQHF. CDR3 in DNA: TGTGCCAGCAGTTACGGGGGAATTGAACAGCCCCAGCATTTT.